These 25 T cell receptor beta chains were all obtained from the same sample, sequenced in a study of shared clonotypes between healthy human individuals. TCRdb's copy holds only in-frame clones and misses some; the assay was immunoSEQ multiplex PCR. The sample yields 2 million to 2.5 million clones, about 92% seen once. Naive CD8 cells were CD45RO-negative, positively selected for CCR7, excluding terminally differentiated effector memory CD45RA+ cells. The sequenced sample was naive CD8+ T cells from PBMCs. Source of these receptors: a man aged 18 to 30 in good health. Some clones in this sample may be carry-over from other donors' samples.

This chain joins TRBV6-5 and TRBJ2-5; D might be TRBD1 (5 bases). The CDR3 runs 15 residues. Trimming removed 2 bases from V and 6 bases from J, with 16 bases in between. Germline V gene lookup returns CDR1 MNHEY and CDR2 SVGAGI. The CDR3 sequence is CASSYGRGSGKTQYF. DNA of the CDR3: TGTGCCAGCAGTTACGGAAGGGGTAGTGGAAAGACCCAGTACTTC.

This chain connects TRBV9 to TRBJ1-1; 7 bases are shared with TRBD1. After removal of 4 bases from V and 0 bases from J, the junction contained 9 bases not matched to a gene. Germline V gene sequence: CDR1 SGDLS, CDR2 YYNGEE. The CDR3 runs 16 residues. Here the CDR3 DNA reads TGTGCCAGCAGCCCGAGCCGGACAGGAATGAACACTGAAGCTTTCTTT. This translates into CASSPSRTGMNTEAFF.

The J gene is TRBJ2-5, the V gene TRBV28; tentatively, D is TRBD2 (6 bases). CDR1 and CDR2 from the germline V gene are MDHEN and SYDVKM. The CDR3 totals 14 residues. V was pared by 2 bases and J by 5 bases, with 12 bases between. The CDR3 is CASSLTPGVETQYF. DNA for the CDR3: TGTGCCAGCAGTTTAACACCGGGGGTCGAGACCCAGTACTTC.

This clone occurred once. The chain has TRBV7-2 and TRBJ2-1, with unresolved D. CDR3 length equals 13 residues. Germline CDR1 and CDR2: SGHTA and FQGNSA. The V gene lost 6 bases and the J gene lost 4 bases, with 10 bases spanning the gap. CDR3 nucleotide sequence: TGTGCCAGCAGTAATTTCGAATACAATGAGCAGTTCTTC. Encoded protein: CASSNFEYNEQFF.

The chain links TRBV27 to TRBJ2-3; 10 bases line up with TRBD2. The length of the CDR3 is 17 residues. The germline gives CDR1 MNHEY, CDR2 SMNVEV (reference sequence). V was pared by 2 bases and J by 10 bases, with 15 bases of the junction left unmatched. The CDR3 loop is CASSLPRTSGRPGAQYF. CDR3 sequence (DNA): TGTGCCAGCAGTTTACCACGGACTAGCGGACGCCCAGGGGCGCAGTATTTT.

The chain has TRBV4-1 and TRBJ1-2; TRBD1 matches at 7 bases. Germline loops: CDR1 MGHRA, CDR2 YSYEKL. V lost 4 bases to trimming and J lost 5 bases; unmatched junction nucleotides: 7. The CDR3 length is 14 residues. CDR3 loop: CASSLIGTEYGYTF. The CDR3, as DNA: TGCGCCAGCAGCCTAATCGGGACAGAATATGGCTACACCTTC.

This clone appeared a single time. This chain joins TRBV27 and TRBJ1-2, with TRBD1 as a possible D gene (5 bases). V was clipped by 6 bases and J by 4 bases, with 18 bases between them. Germline V gives CDR1 MNHEY, CDR2 SMNVEV (reference sequence). The CDR3 runs 15 residues. The DNA of the CDR3 is TGTGCCAGCAGCTCAACAGATACGGGGGTCTATGGCTACACCTTC. Translation gives CASSSTDTGVYGYTF.

The chain links TRBV4-3 to TRBJ2-7; TRBD2 matches 7 bases. The V gene's germline CDR1 is LGHNA and CDR2 YSLEER. Trimming removed 1 base from V and 0 bases from J; junction bases left unmatched: 12. The CDR3 is 18 amino acids. The CDR3 loop is CASSQGKGVGGLSYEQYF. In DNA form, the CDR3 reads TGCGCCAGCAGCCAAGGGAAAGGGGTGGGAGGGCTCTCCTACGAGCAGTACTTC.

The genes are TRBV7-9 and TRBJ2-3, with TRBD1 identical over 7 bases. Germline V gene data show CDR1 as SEHNR and CDR2 as FQNEAQ (reference sequence). The J segment lost 0 bases and the V segment lost 6 bases, leaving 9 bases of the junction unmatched. The CDR3 is 16 amino acids. The CDR3 spells CASRPLKGASTDTQYF. In nucleotides, the CDR3 is TGTGCCAGCAGGCCACTTAAGGGGGCTAGCACAGATACGCAGTATTTT.

CDR3 loop: CATSRASSGSGDEQFF. DNA for the CDR3: TGTGCCACCAGCAGAGCCTCTAGCGGGAGTGGCGATGAGCAGTTCTTC. The chain is built from TRBV15 and TRBJ2-1; 10 bases are shared with TRBD2. The V segment lost 1 base and the J segment 8 bases; nucleotides outside the gene matches: 8. This CDR3 is built from 16 residues. The germline gives CDR1 LNHNV, CDR2 YYDKDF (reference sequence).

The chain joins TRBV11-3 to TRBJ2-1; D possibly matches TRBD1 or TRBD2 (5 bases each). This CDR3 spans 13 amino acids. Trimming stripped 5 bases from V and 7 bases from J, with 12 bases between. CDR1 SGHNT and CDR2 YENEEA come from the germline V gene. CDR3 region: CASSQLGANEQFF. CDR3 DNA sequence: TGTGCCAGCAGCCAACTAGGGGCTAATGAGCAGTTCTTC.

The chain combines TRBV7-9 with TRBJ2-3, with 9 nucleotides matching TRBD2. The V gene's germline CDR1 is SEHNR and CDR2 FQNEAQ (reference sequence). Unmatched junction bases numbered 7, after V lost 11 bases and J lost 1 base. The CDR3 length is 14 residues. The CDR3 is CAGLRTSGTDTQYF. In nucleotides, the CDR3 is TGTGCCGGCCTTAGGACTAGCGGCACAGATACGCAGTATTTT.

J is TRBJ2-7 and V is TRBV5-1; TRBD1 agrees at 8 bases. Germline loops: CDR1 SGHRS, CDR2 YFSETQ. The junction had 7 bases not matched to a gene; V was cut back by 4 bases and J by 1 base. The CDR3 covers 15 residues. This CDR3 reads CASSKDRDGSYEQYF. CDR3 nucleotide sequence: TGCGCCAGCAGCAAGGACAGGGATGGGTCCTACGAGCAGTACTTC.

The genes are TRBV27 and TRBJ1-5; D call uncertain. The CDR3 sequence is 15 residues long. Per germline, CDR1 MNHEY and CDR2 SMNVEV (reference sequence). The ends were cut back, 2 bases at V and 0 bases at J, with 8 bases in the middle. The CDR3 sequence: CASSLVDYSNQPQHF. The CDR3, as DNA: TGTGCCAGCAGTTTAGTGGATTATAGCAATCAGCCCCAGCATTTT.

A note on this clone: At the DNA level, this CDR3 is encoded by other sequences in the same sample as well. Here the CDR3 reads CATSGLNTEAFF. The CDR3 bases are TGTGCCACCAGCGGCCTGAACACTGAAGCTTTCTTT. The chain combines TRBV15 with TRBJ1-1; D is ambiguous. CDR1 LNHNV and CDR2 YYDKDF come from the germline V gene (reference sequence). The V gene lost 5 bases and the J gene lost 0 bases, with 4 bases spanning the gap. The length of the CDR3 is 12 residues.

This clone appeared once. The gene calls are TRBV10-1 and TRBJ2-3; unclear D gene. Looked up from germline, CDR1 is WNHNN and CDR2 is SYGVQD (reference sequence). The CDR3 extends over 12 amino acids. V was trimmed by 6 bases and J by 4 bases, leaving 8 bases between them. The CDR3 nucleotides are TGCGCCAGCAGCCACTCGTCAGATACGCAGTATTTT. This sequence encodes CASSHSSDTQYF.

The chain joins TRBV7-9 to TRBJ1-1; TRBD1 matches at 8 bases. With 5 bases clipped from V and 1 base from J, the junction kept 3 bases outside the gene matches. CDR1 SEHNR and CDR2 FQNEAQ come from the germline V gene (reference sequence). The CDR3 spans 14 residues. CDR3 region: CASSHGQGNTEAFF. The CDR3 DNA reads as TGTGCCAGCAGCCACGGACAGGGGAACACTGAAGCTTTCTTT.

The chain uses TRBV7-9 and TRBJ2-7; TRBD1 agrees at 8 bases. Germline-derived CDR1 and CDR2 are SEHNR and FQNEAQ (reference sequence). The CDR3 sequence is 16 residues long. Trimming took 5 bases from V and 6 from J; bases not matched to a gene: 15. The CDR3 region is CASSHPLGAGGPEQYF. CDR3 coding DNA: TGTGCCAGCAGCCATCCCCTTGGGGCAGGGGGCCCCGAGCAGTACTTC.

This sequence joins TRBV5-1 and TRBJ2-1, with 13 bases fitting TRBD2. Germline V gene data show CDR1 as SGHRS and CDR2 as YFSETQ. Losses at the gene ends were 0 bases for V and 3 bases for J; bases not matched to a gene: 3. The CDR3 is made up of 17 amino acids. CDR3 in amino acids: CASSLGTSGRDYNEQFF. In nucleotides, the CDR3 is TGCGCCAGCAGCTTGGGAACTAGCGGGAGGGACTACAATGAGCAGTTCTTC.

This clone was counted a single time. The rearrangement links TRBV4-2 to TRBJ2-7; D unclear. V was shortened by 4 bases and J by 1 base, with 17 bases between the two germline ends. CDR3 length: 16 residues. CDR1 and CDR2 (germline): LGHNA, YNFKEQ. The CDR3 reads CASSLSVEGFSYEQYF. The CDR3 nucleotides read TGTGCCAGCAGCCTCTCCGTGGAAGGGTTTTCCTACGAGCAGTACTTC.

The chain recombines TRBV29-1 with TRBJ1-2; weak D call: TRBD1 (5 bases). CDR3 length: 16 amino acids. The V gene lost 0 bases and the J gene lost 4 bases, with 18 bases spanning the gap. The germline V gene has CDR1 SQVTM and CDR2 ANQGSEA. In DNA, the CDR3 is TGCAGCGTTGAAGATCAACTCGTAGGGGCGGCCTATGGCTACACCTTC. The encoded protein is CSVEDQLVGAAYGYTF.

V usage is TRBV27 and J usage is TRBJ1-2; possibly TRBD1 for D (6 bases). Trimming took 6 bases from V and 3 from J, leaving 11 bases between them. This CDR3 spans 13 amino acids. The germline CDR1 and CDR2 sequences are MNHEY and SMNVEV (reference sequence). CDR3 protein: CASSYREDYGYTF. The DNA for the CDR3 is TGTGCCAGCAGCTACAGGGAGGACTATGGCTACACCTTC.

The chain has TRBV25-1 and TRBJ2-5; D is unresolved. Looked up from germline, CDR1 is MGHDK and CDR2 is SYGVNS. Trimming pared 7 bases from V and 5 bases from J, leaving 11 bases between. This CDR3 is 12 amino acids long. In DNA form, the CDR3 reads TGTGCCAGCACCCCGACCGGGGAGACCCAGTACTTC. It encodes CASTPTGETQYF.

The rearrangement links TRBV2 to TRBJ2-1; TRBD1 aligns across 10 bases. Germline assignment: CDR1 SNHLY and CDR2 FYNNEI. The CDR3 has 16 amino acids. V was pared by 4 bases and J by 3 bases, with 6 bases of the junction left unmatched. The CDR3 here is CASSAIGQGVYNEQFF. The CDR3 coding sequence is TGTGCCAGCAGTGCTATCGGACAGGGGGTCTACAATGAGCAGTTCTTC.

This chain connects TRBV30 to TRBJ1-2, with D hard to call. The CDR3 consists of 15 residues. Germline values: CDR1 GTSNPN, CDR2 SVGIG (reference sequence). The V gene lost 5 bases and the J gene lost 1 base, with 17 bases spanning the gap. The CDR3, as DNA: TGTGCCTGGGGTCCTTTAAGGGCGGGTAACTATGGCTACACCTTC. Protein sequence: CAWGPLRAGNYGYTF.